One sample yielded the 6 T cell receptor beta chains listed below, sequenced in a study of shared clonotypes between healthy human individuals. Sequencing used immunoSEQ multiplex PCR; TCRdb keeps in-frame clones, though not all of them. The table has about 680,000 clones, about two thirds seen once; the top ten hold about 2%. The specimen sequenced was memory CD4+ T cells sorted from blood. Subset reported: CD45RA-negative fraction. These receptors all come from a woman aged 25 to 39 in good health.

V usage is TRBV25-1 and J usage is TRBJ2-3; TRBD1 agrees at 7 bases. Looked up from germline, CDR1 is MGHDK and CDR2 is SYGVNS. CDR3 length: 16 amino acids. V gave up 3 bases and J gave up 6 bases; unmatched junction bases: 12. The CDR3 protein is CASSDSTTGRFDTQYF. The DNA of the CDR3 is TGTGCCAGCAGTGATTCAACGACAGGGAGATTCGATACGCAGTATTTT.

This rearrangement joins TRBV28 to TRBJ2-7; 7 bases fit TRBD2. V shed 4 bases and J 1 base; nucleotides not matched to a gene: 7. Germline loops: CDR1 MDHEN, CDR2 SYDVKM. The CDR3 has 15 amino acids. The chain's CDR3 is CASSSPASGSYEQYF. CDR3 nucleotide sequence: TGTGCCAGCAGTTCACCGGCTAGCGGATCCTACGAGCAGTACTTC.

This chain uses TRBV7-2 with TRBJ2-1; 7 bases map to TRBD2. Trimming removed 3 bases from V and 9 bases from J; junction bases left unmatched: 11. The CDR3 has 15 amino acids. Germline loops: CDR1 SGHTA, CDR2 FQGNSA. CDR3 DNA sequence: TGTGCCAGCAGCTTTGGCACGGGAGGTCCGGGTGAGCAGTTCTTC. Its translation: CASSFGTGGPGEQFF.

V gene TRBV30 combines with J gene TRBJ2-2; 13 bases match TRBD2. Germline CDR1 reads GTSNPN; CDR2 reads SVGIG (reference sequence). V was clipped by 2 bases and J by 1 base; unmatched bases: 7. The CDR3 totals 18 residues. The CDR3 here is CAWSFTSGRALNTGELFF. CDR3 sequence (DNA): TGTGCCTGGAGTTTCACTAGCGGGAGGGCTCTGAACACCGGGGAGCTGTTTTTT.

The V gene is TRBV6-1, the J gene TRBJ2-1; a possible D gene is TRBD1 (5 bases). This CDR3 spans 14 amino acids. Germline V gene sequence: CDR1 MNHNS, CDR2 SASEGT. Deletions cut 7 bases from V and 9 bases from J, with 19 bases between. The CDR3 DNA reads TGTGCCAGCACAACAGGAGCCACATTGGGTGAGCAGTTCTTC. Translated, it gives CASTTGATLGEQFF.

This clone was picked up a small number of times. The gene calls are TRBV10-3 and TRBJ1-1, with D unresolved. The CDR3 is made up of 13 amino acids. V lost 7 bases, J lost 5 bases, and 14 bases lay in between. Germline-derived CDR1 and CDR2 are ENHRY and SYGVKD. CDR3 region: CAITLDLQTEAFF. CDR3 nucleotides: TGTGCCATCACCTTGGACCTACAAACTGAAGCTTTCTTT.